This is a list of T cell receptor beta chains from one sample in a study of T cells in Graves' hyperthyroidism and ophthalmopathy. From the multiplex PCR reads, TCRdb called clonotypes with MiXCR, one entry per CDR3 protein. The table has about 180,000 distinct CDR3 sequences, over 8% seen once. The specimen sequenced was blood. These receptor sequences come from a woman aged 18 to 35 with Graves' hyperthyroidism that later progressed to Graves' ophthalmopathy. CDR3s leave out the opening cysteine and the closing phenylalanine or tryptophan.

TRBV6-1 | ASSPDNTEAF
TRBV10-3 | AIRPGVPSYNEQF
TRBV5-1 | ASSSGTGVNTEAF
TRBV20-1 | SARGGPSKGYEQY
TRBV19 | ASSTSGTGVVYGYT
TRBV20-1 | SASPSYNEQF
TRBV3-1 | ASRRQGGSYNEQF
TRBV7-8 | ASSLIGGDYQPQH
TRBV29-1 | SVARWRTGELF
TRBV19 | ASSISGTVYQPQH
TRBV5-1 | ASSTYRTGRGDDTEAF
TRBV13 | ASSFRRMANEKLF
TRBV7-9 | ASSKAGTGRDTQY
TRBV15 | ATSRGSLETQY
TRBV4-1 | ASSLRDSSSTDTQY
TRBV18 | ASSPQQMNTEAF
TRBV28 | ASSAVGSEYYEQY
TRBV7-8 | ASTETEAHNEQF
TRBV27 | ASSYRDRHNEQF
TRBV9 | ASSRQGWDTEAF
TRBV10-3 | AISTGQPEQF
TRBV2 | AIVRRDGSSGNTIY
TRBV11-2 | ASSWHRVSSAEAF
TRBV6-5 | ASSHSPRTGPGGYT
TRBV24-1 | ATSGGTGTSIQPQH
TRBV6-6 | ASSYRSGTSGMQETQY
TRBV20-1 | SAETSGRTTYEQY